This TCR beta chain stems from a study of T cell responses to AZD1222 COVID-19 vaccine. On this clone: The antigen is unknown.

The germline gives CDR1 SGHRS, CDR2 YFSETQ. The junction had 6 bases not matched to a gene; V was cut back by 2 bases and J by 3 bases. The CDR3 extends over 15 amino acids. Regarding the study as a whole: Seropositive status at baseline applied to only five or six AZD1222 recipients. Donors were chiefly white British, with a greater number of females, and clonal diversity was perhaps underestimated. Nearly half of the spike-specific TCRs reportedly recognize variant regions that carry no mutations.

Profiled with immunoSEQ multiplex PCR; TCRdb holds only in-frame clones, not every one. Seen here are over 120,000 clones, around 92% observed once, and the top ten hold around 12%. The sequence came from an adult who had recovered from COVID-19. The chain couples TRBV5-1 to TRBJ2-7; 9 positions match TRBD2. The starting material was peripheral blood, obtained after recovery from COVID-19. The CDR3 DNA reads as TGCGCCAGCAGCTTAAGTGGACTAGCGATCTACGAGCAGTACTTC. Protein: CASSLSGLAIYEQYF. Supplemented by reference TRBV5-1 and TRBJ2-7, the full variable domain reads KAGVTQTPRYLIKTRGQQVTLSCSPISGHRSVSWYQQTPGQGLQFLFEYFSETQRNKGNFPGRFSGRQFSNSRSEMNVSTLELGDSALYLCASSLSGLAIYEQYFGPGTRLTVT.